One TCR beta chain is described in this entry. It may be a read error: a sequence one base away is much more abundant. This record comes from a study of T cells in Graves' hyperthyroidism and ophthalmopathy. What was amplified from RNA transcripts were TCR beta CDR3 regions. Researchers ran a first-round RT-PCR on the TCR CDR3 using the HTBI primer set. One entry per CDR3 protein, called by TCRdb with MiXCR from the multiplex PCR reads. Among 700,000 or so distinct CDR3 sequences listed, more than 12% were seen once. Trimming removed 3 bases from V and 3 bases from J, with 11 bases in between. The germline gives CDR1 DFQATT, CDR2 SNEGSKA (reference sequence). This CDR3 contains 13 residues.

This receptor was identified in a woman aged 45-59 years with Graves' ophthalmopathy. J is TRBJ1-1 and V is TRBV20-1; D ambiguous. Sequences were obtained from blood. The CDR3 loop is CSARPDLDTEAFF. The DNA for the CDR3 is TGCAGTGCTAGGCCGGATCTGGACACTGAAGCTTTCTTT.